This T cell receptor (beta chain) comes out of a study of blood T cells in healthy people across ages. Study at large: Per every two T cells, about one barcoded beta molecule was captured by template switching. Study-wide results and limits: Diversity was estimated from one million T cells, and these estimates were considered underestimates. PBMCs that were unsorted prevented a conclusive naive versus antigen-experienced comparison.

Trimming removed 0 bases from V and 5 bases from J, with 14 bases in between. This CDR3 is 16 amino acids long. Germline V lookup: CDR1 MNHEY, CDR2 SVGEGT. Each donor's blood draw was roughly 10 milliliters of peripheral blood. A note on this clonotype: Antigen specificity is unknown.

Through a sample-barcoded 5' primer and a J-beta primer mix, a second PCR was run for roughly 7 to 11 cycles. TCRdb analysed the 5' RACE reads with MiXCR anew, one entry per CDR3 protein. Altogether 790,000 or so distinct CDR3 sequences are present, about half being singletons, with the ten largest covering roughly 18%. The receptor was isolated from a man aged 80 or over in good health. V and J are TRBV6-2 or TRBV6-3 and TRBJ2-1; TRBD1 is a possible D gene (6 bases). Specimen: blood. CDR3 nucleotides: TGTGCCAGCAGTTACTCGGGGGCAGGGTATGACAATGAGCAGTTCTTC. This sequence encodes CASSYSGAGYDNEQFF.